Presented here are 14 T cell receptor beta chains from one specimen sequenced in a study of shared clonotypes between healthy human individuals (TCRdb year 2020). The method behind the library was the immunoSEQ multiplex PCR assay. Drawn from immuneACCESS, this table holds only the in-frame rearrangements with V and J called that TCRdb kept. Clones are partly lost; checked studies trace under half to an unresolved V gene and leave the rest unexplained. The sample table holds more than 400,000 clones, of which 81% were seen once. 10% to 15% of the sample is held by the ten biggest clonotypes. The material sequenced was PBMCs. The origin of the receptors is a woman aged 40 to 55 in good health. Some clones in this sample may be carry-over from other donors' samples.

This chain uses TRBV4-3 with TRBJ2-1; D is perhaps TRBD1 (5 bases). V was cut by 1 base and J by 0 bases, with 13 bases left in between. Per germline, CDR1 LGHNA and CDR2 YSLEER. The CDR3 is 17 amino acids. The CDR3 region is CASSQVLGASSYNEQFF. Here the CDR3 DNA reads TGCGCCAGCAGCCAAGTACTTGGGGCCAGCTCCTACAATGAGCAGTTCTTC.

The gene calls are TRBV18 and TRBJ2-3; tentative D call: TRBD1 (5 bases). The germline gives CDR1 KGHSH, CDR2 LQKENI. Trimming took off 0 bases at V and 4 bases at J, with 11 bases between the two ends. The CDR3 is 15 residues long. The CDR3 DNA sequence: TGTGCCAGCTCACCACCGGCAGGGATTGCAGATACGCAGTATTTT. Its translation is CASSPPAGIADTQYF.

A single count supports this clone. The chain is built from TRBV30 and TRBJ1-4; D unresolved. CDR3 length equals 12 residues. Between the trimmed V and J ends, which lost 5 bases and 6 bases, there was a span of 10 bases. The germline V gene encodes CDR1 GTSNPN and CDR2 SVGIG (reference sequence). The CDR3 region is CAWGRDDEKLFF. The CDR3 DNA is TGTGCCTGGGGCAGAGATGATGAAAAACTGTTTTTT.

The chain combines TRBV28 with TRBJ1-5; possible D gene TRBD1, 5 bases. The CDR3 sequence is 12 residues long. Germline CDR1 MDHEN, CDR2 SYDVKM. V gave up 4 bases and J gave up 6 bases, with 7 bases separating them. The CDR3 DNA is TGTGCCAGCAGTTACCAGGGTCAGCCCCAGCATTTT. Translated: CASSYQGQPQHF.

The CDR3 region has the DNA TGTGCCTCTGGGGACAGGGGGCCTAACTATGGCTACACCTTC. Its protein is CASGDRGPNYGYTF. This rearrangement joins TRBV30 to TRBJ1-2; 12 bases map to TRBD1. Germline CDR1 and CDR2: GTSNPN and SVGIG (reference sequence). V dropped 7 bases and J dropped 0; count of bases not matched to a gene: 3. The CDR3 has 14 residues.

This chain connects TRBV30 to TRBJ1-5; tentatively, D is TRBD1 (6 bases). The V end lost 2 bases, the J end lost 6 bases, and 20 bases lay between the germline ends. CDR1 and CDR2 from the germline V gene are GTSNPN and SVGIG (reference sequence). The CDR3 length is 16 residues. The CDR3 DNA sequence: TGTGCCTGGAGTCCACCTCCGGGGGGCCAGGGTCAGCCCCAGCATTTT. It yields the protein CAWSPPPGGQGQPQHF.

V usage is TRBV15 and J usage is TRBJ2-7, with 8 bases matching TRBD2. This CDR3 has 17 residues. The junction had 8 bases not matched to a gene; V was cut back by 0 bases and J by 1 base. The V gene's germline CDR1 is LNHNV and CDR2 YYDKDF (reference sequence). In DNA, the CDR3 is TGTGCCACCAGCAGAGATCCGCTAGCGGGTGATTCCTACGAGCAGTACTTC. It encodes CATSRDPLAGDSYEQYF. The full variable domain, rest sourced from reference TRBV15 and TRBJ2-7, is DAMVIQNPRYQVTQFGKPVTLSCSQTLNHNVMYWYQQKSSQAPKLLFHYYDKDFNNEADTPDNFQSRRPNTSFCFLDIRSPGLGDTAMYLCATSRDPLAGDSYEQYFGPGTRLTVT.

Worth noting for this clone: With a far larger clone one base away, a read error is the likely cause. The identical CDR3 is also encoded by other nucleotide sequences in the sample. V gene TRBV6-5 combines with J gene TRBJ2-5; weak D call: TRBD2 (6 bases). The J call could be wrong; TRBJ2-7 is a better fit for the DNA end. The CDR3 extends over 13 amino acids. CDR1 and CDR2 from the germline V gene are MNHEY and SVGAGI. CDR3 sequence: CASSLVGGYEQYF. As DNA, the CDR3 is TGTGCCAGTAGCCTTGTGGGGGGCTACGAGCAGTACTTC.

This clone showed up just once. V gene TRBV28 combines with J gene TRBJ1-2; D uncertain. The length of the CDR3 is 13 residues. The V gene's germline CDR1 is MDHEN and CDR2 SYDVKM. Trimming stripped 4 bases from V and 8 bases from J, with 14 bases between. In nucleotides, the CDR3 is TGTGCCAGCAGTTCGCCGTCTTTCCCCGGCTACACCTTC. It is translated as CASSSPSFPGYTF.

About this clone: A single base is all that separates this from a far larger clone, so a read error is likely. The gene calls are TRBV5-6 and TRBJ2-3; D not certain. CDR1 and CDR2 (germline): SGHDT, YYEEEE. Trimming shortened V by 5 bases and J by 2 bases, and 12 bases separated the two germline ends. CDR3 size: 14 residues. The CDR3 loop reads CASRYSETTDTQYF. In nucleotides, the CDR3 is TGTGCCAGCAGGTACTCAGAGACCACAGATACGCAGTATTTT.

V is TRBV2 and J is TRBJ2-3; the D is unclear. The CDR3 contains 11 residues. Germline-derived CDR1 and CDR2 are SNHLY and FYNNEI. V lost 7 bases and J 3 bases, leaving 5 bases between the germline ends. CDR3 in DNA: TGTGCCAGCACCAATACAGATACGCAGTATTTT. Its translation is CASTNTDTQYF.

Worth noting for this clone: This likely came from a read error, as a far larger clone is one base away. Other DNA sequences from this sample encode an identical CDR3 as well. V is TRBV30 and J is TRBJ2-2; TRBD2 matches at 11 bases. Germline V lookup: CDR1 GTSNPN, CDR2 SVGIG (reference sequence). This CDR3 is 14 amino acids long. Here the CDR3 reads CASLRLAGTGELFF. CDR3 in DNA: TGTGCCTCCCTCCGACTAGCGGGAACCGGGGAGCTGTTCTTT.

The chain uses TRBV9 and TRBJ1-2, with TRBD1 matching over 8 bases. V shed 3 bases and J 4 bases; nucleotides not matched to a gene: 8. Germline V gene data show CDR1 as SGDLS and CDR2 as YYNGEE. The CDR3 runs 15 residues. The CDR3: CASSAYRGSPYGYTF. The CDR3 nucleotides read TGTGCCAGCAGCGCCTACAGGGGGAGCCCCTATGGCTACACCTTC.

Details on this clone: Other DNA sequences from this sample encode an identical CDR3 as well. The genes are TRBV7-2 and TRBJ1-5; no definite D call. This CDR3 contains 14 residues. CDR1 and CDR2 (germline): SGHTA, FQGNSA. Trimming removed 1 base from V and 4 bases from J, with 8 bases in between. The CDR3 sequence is CASSLVSGNQPQHF. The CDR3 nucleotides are TGTGCCAGCAGCTTAGTGTCCGGGAATCAGCCCCAGCATTTT.